This TCR beta chain was sequenced for a study of T cell changes during pregnancy in multiple sclerosis. The repertoire was sequenced with immunoSEQ multiplex PCR; TCRdb's copy has only in-frame clones and lacks some. The sample yields about 89,000 clones, 90% to 95% seen once. Trimming cost V 5 bases and J 1 base, with 15 bases left between them. The CDR3 runs to 16 residues. Germline lookup yields CDR1 SNHLY and CDR2 FYNNEI. V and J are TRBV2 and TRBJ2-1, with D perhaps matching TRBD1 (6 bases). The TCR comes from a female donor in good health, enrolled as a control in a pregnancy study. This material consisted of peripheral blood, taken after pregnancy. The CDR3 coding sequence is TGTGCCAGCAGTTCTCCAGGGGTTTTGTCCTACAATGAGCAGTTCTTC. This gives the protein CASSSPGVLSYNEQFF.